This TCR beta chain was documented in a study of T cell changes during pregnancy in multiple sclerosis. Method: immunoSEQ multiplex PCR; TCRdb's copy keeps in-frame clones and lacks some. The sample carries over 25,000 clones, about 88% recorded once. V shed 5 bases and J 7 bases; nucleotides not matched to a gene: 13. CDR3 length: 14 residues. Germline assignment: CDR1 GTSNPN and CDR2 SVGIG (reference sequence). This receptor was obtained from a female donor with multiple sclerosis, enrolled in a pregnancy study. The sequenced sample was CD8+ T cells from peripheral blood mononuclear cells, obtained in the second trimester of pregnancy. V and J are TRBV30 and TRBJ1-1, with 7 positions matching TRBD1. This CDR3 reads CAWLPDRLSYEAFF. The DNA for the CDR3 is TGTGCCTGGCTGCCGGACAGGTTATCGTATGAAGCTTTCTTT.